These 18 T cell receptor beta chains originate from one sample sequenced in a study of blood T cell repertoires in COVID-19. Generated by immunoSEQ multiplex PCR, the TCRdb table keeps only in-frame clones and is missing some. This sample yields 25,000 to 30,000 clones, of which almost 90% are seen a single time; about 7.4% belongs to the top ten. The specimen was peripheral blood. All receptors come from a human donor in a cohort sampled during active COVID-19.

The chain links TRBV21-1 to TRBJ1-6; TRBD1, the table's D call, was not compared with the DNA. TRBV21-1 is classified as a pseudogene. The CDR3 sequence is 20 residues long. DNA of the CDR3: TGTGCCAGCAGCAAAGCTCCTTTCCAGGGGCTTAGCTCCTATAATTCACCCCTCCACTTT. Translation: CASSKAPFQGLSSYNSPLHF.

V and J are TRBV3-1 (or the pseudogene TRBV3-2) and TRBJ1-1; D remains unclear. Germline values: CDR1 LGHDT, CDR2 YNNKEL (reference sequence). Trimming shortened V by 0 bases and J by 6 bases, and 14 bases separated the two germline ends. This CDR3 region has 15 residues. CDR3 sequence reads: CASSQDLGGSSEAFF. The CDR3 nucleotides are TGTGCCAGCAGCCAAGATTTAGGCGGGTCGTCTGAAGCTTTCTTT.

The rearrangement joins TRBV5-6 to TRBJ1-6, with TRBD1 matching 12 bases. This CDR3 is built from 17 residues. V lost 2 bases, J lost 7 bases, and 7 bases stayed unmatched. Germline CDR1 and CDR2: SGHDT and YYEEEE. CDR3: CASSLPGQGARNSPLHF. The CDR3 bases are TGTGCCAGCAGCTTACCGGGACAGGGGGCTAGGAATTCACCCCTCCACTTT. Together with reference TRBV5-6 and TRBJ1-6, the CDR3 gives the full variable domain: DAGVTQSPTHLIKTRGQQVTLRCSPKSGHDTVSWYQQALGQGPQFIFQYYEEEERQRGNFPDRFSGHQFPNYSSELNVNALLLGDSALYLCASSLPGQGARNSPLHFGNGTRLTVT.

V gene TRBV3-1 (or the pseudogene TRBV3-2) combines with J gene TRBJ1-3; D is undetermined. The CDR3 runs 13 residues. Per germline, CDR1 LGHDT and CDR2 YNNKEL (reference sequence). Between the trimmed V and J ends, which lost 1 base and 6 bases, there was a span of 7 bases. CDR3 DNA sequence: TGTGCCAGCAGCCAAGGAGATGTAAACACCATATATTTT. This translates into CASSQGDVNTIYF.

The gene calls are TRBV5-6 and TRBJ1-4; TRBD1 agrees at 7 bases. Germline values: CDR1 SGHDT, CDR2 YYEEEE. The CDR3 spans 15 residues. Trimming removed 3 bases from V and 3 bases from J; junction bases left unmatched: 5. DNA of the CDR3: TGTGCCAGCAGCTCCGTCAGGGGGGCTAATGAAAAACTGTTTTTT. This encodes CASSSVRGANEKLFF.

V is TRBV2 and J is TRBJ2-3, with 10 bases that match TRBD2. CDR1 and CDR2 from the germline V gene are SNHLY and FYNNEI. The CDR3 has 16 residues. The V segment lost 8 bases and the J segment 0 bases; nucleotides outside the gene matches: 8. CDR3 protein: CASSLAGPQSTDTQYF. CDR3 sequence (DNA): TGTGCCAGCTCACTAGCGGGGCCGCAGAGCACAGATACGCAGTATTTT. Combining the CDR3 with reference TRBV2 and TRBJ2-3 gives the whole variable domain EPEVTQTPSHQVTQMGQEVILRCVPISNHLYFYWYRQILGQKVEFLVSFYNNEISEKSEIFDDQFSVERPDGSNFTLKIRSTKLEDSAMYFCASSLAGPQSTDTQYFGPGTRLTVL.

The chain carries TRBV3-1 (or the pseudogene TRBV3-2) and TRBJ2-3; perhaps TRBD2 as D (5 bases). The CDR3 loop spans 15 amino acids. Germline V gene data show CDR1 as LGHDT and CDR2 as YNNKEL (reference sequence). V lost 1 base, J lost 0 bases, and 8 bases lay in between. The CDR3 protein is CASSQVGLSTDTQYF. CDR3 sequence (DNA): TGTGCCAGCAGCCAAGTAGGACTCAGCACAGATACGCAGTATTTT.

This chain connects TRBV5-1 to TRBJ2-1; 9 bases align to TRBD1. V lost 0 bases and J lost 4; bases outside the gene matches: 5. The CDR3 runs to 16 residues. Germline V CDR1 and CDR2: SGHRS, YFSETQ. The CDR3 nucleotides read TGCGCCAGCAGCTTGGTTACAGGGGGCCAATACAATGAGCAGTTCTTC. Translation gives CASSLVTGGQYNEQFF.

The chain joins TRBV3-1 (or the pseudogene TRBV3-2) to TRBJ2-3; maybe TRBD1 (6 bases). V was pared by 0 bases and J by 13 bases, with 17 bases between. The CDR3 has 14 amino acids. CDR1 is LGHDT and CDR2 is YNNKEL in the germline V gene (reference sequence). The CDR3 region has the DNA TGTGCCAGCAGCCAAGAAAGGACAGTTAGTAAAAAGTATTTT. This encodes CASSQERTVSKKYF.

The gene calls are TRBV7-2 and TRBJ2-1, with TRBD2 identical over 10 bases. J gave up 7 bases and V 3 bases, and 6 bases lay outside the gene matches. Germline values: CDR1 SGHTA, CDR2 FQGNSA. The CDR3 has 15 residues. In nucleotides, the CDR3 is TGTGCCAGCAGCTTTCAGCGGGGGGGCCGGAATGAGCAGTTCTTC. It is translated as CASSFQRGGRNEQFF.

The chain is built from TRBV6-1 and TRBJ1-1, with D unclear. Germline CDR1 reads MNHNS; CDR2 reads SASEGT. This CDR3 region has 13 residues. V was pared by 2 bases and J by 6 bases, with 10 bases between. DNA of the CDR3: TGTGCCAGCAGTGAAAATTTGGACTCTGAAGCTTTCTTT. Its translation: CASSENLDSEAFF.

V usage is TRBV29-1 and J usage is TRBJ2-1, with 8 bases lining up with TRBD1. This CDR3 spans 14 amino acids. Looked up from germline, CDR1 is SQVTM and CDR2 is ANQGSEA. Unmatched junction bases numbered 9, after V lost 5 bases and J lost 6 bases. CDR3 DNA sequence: TGCAGCGTTAGAAGGACAGGGCTGTTCAATGAGCAGTTCTTC. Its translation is CSVRRTGLFNEQFF.

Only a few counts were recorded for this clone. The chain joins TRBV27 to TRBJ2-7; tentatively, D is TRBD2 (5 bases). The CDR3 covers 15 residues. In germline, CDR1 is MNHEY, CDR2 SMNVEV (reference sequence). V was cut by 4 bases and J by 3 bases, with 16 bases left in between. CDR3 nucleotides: TGTGCCAGCAGTTCACTCGGACTCCCGTTCTACGAGCAGTACTTC. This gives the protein CASSSLGLPFYEQYF.

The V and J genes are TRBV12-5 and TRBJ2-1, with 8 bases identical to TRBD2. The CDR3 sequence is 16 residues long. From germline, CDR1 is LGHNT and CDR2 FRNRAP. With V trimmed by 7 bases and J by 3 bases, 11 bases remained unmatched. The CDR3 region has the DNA TGTGCTAGTGTAGAGGGGCTAGCGGGTGTCTACAATGAGCAGTTCTTC. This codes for CASVEGLAGVYNEQFF.

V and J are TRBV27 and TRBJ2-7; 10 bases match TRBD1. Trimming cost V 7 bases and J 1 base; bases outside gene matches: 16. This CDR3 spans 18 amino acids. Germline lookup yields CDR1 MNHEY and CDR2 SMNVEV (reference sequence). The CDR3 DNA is TGTGCCAGCAAATTTGCGACAGGGGGCAGATCGAGGTCCTACGAGCAGTACTTC. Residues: CASKFATGGRSRSYEQYF.

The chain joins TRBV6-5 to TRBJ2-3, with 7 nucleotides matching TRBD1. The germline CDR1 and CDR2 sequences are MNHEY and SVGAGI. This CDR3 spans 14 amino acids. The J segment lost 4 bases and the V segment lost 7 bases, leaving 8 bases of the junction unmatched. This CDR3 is CASKNYRGADTQYF. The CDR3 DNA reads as TGTGCCAGCAAGAACTACAGGGGAGCAGATACGCAGTATTTT.

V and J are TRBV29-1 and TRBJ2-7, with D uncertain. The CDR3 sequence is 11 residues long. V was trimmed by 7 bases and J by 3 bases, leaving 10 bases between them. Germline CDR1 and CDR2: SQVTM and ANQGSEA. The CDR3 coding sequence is TGCAGCGCATCAAACAACTACGAGCAGTACTTC. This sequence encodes CSASNNYEQYF.

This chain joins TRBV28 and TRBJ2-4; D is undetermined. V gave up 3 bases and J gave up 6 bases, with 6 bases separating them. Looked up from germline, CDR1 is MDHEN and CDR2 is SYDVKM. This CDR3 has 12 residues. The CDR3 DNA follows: TGTGCCAGCAGTTTGGGCAGAAACATTCAGTACTTC. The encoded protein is CASSLGRNIQYF.